The next 9 T cell receptor beta chains were all read from a single sample in a study of blood T cells in healthy people across ages. A J-beta primer mix and a sample-barcoded 5' primer were used in a second PCR of about 6 to 12 cycles. TCRdb independently ran MiXCR on the 5' RACE reads; one entry per CDR3 protein. This sample carries about 1.6 million distinct CDR3 sequences, about 35% of them seen once, and the ten largest clones take approximately 10%. The sequencing input was blood. The receptors come from a woman in her twenties or thirties in good health.

On this clonotype: A read error may account for a junction end that differs from germline. The chain employs TRBV6-6 and TRBJ2-3, with a possible D match to TRBD1 (6 bases). The germline V gene encodes CDR1 MNHNY and CDR2 SVGAGI (reference sequence). There are 15 residues in the CDR3. The CDR3 here is CASSYPTGSTGTQYF. In nucleotides, the CDR3 is TGTGCCAGCAGTTACCCTACAGGGAGTACAGGTACGCAGTATTTT.

A note on this clonotype: One end of the junction does not line up with germline, which may come from a read error. The chain uses TRBV12-3 or TRBV12-4 and TRBJ2-1; 9 bases match TRBD1. CDR3 length: 14 amino acids. CDR3 sequence: CVSILQGAHNEQFF. In nucleotides, the CDR3 is TGTGTCAGCATCCTACAGGGGGCCCACAATGAGCAGTTCTTC.

CDR3 sequence (DNA): TGCAGTGTCAGGGGGCACGGCTACACCTTC. It encodes CSVRGHGYTF. This sequence joins TRBV20-1 and TRBJ1-2; 8 positions agree with TRBD1. This CDR3 is 10 amino acids long. The germline V gene encodes CDR1 DFQATT and CDR2 SNEGSKA (reference sequence). The ends lost 7 bases at V and 8 bases at J; junction bases unmatched: 3.

The chain uses TRBV7-2 and TRBJ2-4, with D unresolved. This CDR3 contains 11 residues. V was shortened by 3 bases and J by 5 bases, with 2 bases between the two germline ends. CDR1 and CDR2 from the germline V gene are SGHTA and FQGNSA. The CDR3 DNA sequence: TGTGCCAGCAGCTTGCAAAACATTCAGTACTTC. Residues: CASSLQNIQYF.

This clonotype came up a few times. This chain uses TRBV19 with TRBJ2-5; a weak D match, TRBD1 (6 bases). The CDR3 totals 15 residues. The germline V gene encodes CDR1 LNHDA and CDR2 SQIVND (reference sequence). The ends were cut back, 2 bases at V and 1 base at J, with 11 bases in the middle. Here the CDR3 DNA reads TGTGCCAGTAGTATAAGCAACAGGGCCCAAGAGACCCAGTACTTC. Translated: CASSISNRAQETQYF.

The rearrangement joins TRBV2 to TRBJ1-2; 7 bases match TRBD1. The V gene end was trimmed by 10 bases and the J gene end by 2 bases; junction bases not matched to a gene: 7. The germline V gene has CDR1 SNHLY and CDR2 FYNNEI. The CDR3 consists of 13 residues. DNA for the CDR3: TGTGCCAACACGGGACAGCCCAACTATGGCTACACCTTC. Translated, it gives CANTGQPNYGYTF.

The chain joins TRBV7-2 to TRBJ2-7; TRBD1 matches at 7 bases. This CDR3 has 14 amino acids. V lost 5 bases to trimming and J lost 3 bases; unmatched junction nucleotides: 7. Germline values: CDR1 SGHTA, CDR2 FQGNSA. The CDR3 region has the DNA TGTGCCAGCAGCCGGGATCAGGGGGTCTACGAGCAGTACTTC. Amino acid sequence: CASSRDQGVYEQYF.

The rearrangement links TRBV14 to TRBJ2-5, with 9 bases fitting TRBD1. Germline-derived CDR1 and CDR2 are SGHDN and FVKESK. The CDR3 covers 15 residues. V lost 3 bases and J lost 5; bases outside the gene matches: 7. Written as DNA, the CDR3 is TGTGCCAGCAGCCAGAGGGGACAGGGAGGTGAGACCCAGTACTTC. Its translation is CASSQRGQGGETQYF. The entire variable domain, with the rest obtained from reference TRBV14 and TRBJ2-5, is as follows: EAGVTQFPSHSVIEKGQTVTLRCDPISGHDNLYWYRRVMGKEIKFLLHFVKESKQDESGMPNNRFLAERTGGTYSTLKVQPAELEDSGVYFCASSQRGQGGETQYFGPGTRLLVL.

The chain's CDR3 is CASSTPWGGRETQYF. The DNA of the CDR3 is TGTGCCAGCAGCACCCCATGGGGGGGTCGGGAGACCCAGTACTTC. V is TRBV21-1 and J is TRBJ2-5; TRBD1 was called by the table and not checked on the DNA. TRBV21-1 is shown as a pseudogene. CDR3 length equals 15 residues.